This entry lists 18 T cell receptor beta chains sequenced from one sample in a study of blood T cell repertoires in COVID-19. Libraries were prepared by immunoSEQ multiplex PCR; TCRdb keeps only in-frame clonotypes and omits some of them. The sample records about 150,000 clones, roughly 83% being singletons. Specimen: PBMCs or T cells enriched from blood (not recorded which). These receptors were obtained from a man between 70 and 80 years old who had been exposed to COVID-19.

This chain links TRBV7-2 with TRBJ2-7; D is ambiguous. CDR3 size: 11 residues. Germline loops: CDR1 SGHTA, CDR2 FQGNSA. The V gene lost 2 bases and the J gene lost 6 bases, with 5 bases spanning the gap. Here the CDR3 DNA reads TGTGCCAGCAGCTTAAACTTCGAGCAGTACTTC. It specifies CASSLNFEQYF. The whole variable domain, filled in from reference TRBV7-2 and TRBJ2-7, reads GAGVSQSPSNKVTEKGKDVELRCDPISGHTALYWYRQSLGQGLEFLIYFQGNSAPDKSGLPSDRFSAERTGGSVSTLTIQRTQQEDSAVYLCASSLNFEQYFGPGTRLTVT.

The chain recombines TRBV9 with TRBJ1-1, with 7 bases identical to TRBD1. The germline V gene encodes CDR1 SGDLS and CDR2 YYNGEE. The CDR3 extends over 14 amino acids. Trimming removed 2 bases from V and 4 bases from J; junction bases left unmatched: 5. The CDR3 spells CASSVEGGPTEAFF. In nucleotides, the CDR3 is TGTGCCAGCAGCGTGGAAGGGGGCCCCACTGAAGCTTTCTTT.

This clone was found once. CDR3 sequence reads: CASSQDSNRVYGYTF. Written as DNA, the CDR3 is TGTGCCAGCAGCCAAGATTCGAACAGGGTTTATGGCTACACCTTC. The chain is built from TRBV14 and TRBJ1-2; tentatively, D is TRBD1 (6 bases). The CDR3 consists of 15 residues. The V and J ends lost 0 bases and 5 bases respectively, with 13 bases between them. Germline V gene sequence: CDR1 SGHDN, CDR2 FVKESK.

The chain uses TRBV10-3 and TRBJ2-1, with 7 bases aligning to TRBD2. With 3 bases clipped from V and 9 bases from J, the junction kept 11 bases outside the gene matches. CDR3 length equals 15 residues. CDR1 and CDR2 from the germline V gene are ENHRY and SYGVKD. The CDR3 here is CAISDRGRSGGEQFF. CDR3 DNA: TGTGCCATCAGTGATCGGGGCAGATCGGGAGGTGAGCAGTTCTTC.

The chain recombines TRBV6-5 with TRBJ1-2, with D perhaps TRBD1 (5 bases). Trimming stripped 2 bases from V and 6 bases from J, with 19 bases between. The CDR3 spans 16 residues. In germline, CDR1 is MNHEY, CDR2 SVGAGI. The CDR3 here is CASSYGTRGGRHGYTF. The CDR3 DNA reads as TGTGCCAGCAGTTACGGAACCCGGGGGGGAAGGCATGGCTACACCTTC.

The chain combines TRBV4-1 with TRBJ1-5; weak D call: TRBD1 (5 bases). This CDR3 is built from 15 residues. Germline CDR1 reads MGHRA; CDR2 reads YSYEKL. Trimming cost V 4 bases and J 6 bases, with 16 bases left between them. DNA of the CDR3: TGCGCCAGCAGCCCTTTCTTCGGGGGGAGTCAGCCCCAGCATTTT. Protein sequence: CASSPFFGGSQPQHF.

This chain connects TRBV2 to TRBJ1-5; D is uncertain. This CDR3 has 11 residues. Between the trimmed V and J ends, which lost 6 bases and 11 bases, there was a span of 11 bases. CDR1 and CDR2 (germline): SNHLY, FYNNEI. CDR3 in amino acids: CASREDGTQHF. CDR3 sequence (DNA): TGTGCCAGCAGAGAGGACGGGACCCAGCATTTT.

The chain has TRBV5-1 and TRBJ2-6, with TRBD1 as a possible D gene (6 bases). The CDR3 contains 19 residues. CDR1 is SGHRS, CDR2 YFSETQ, per germline. The V end was cut by 0 bases, the J end by 0 bases, with 16 bases between. The CDR3 DNA is TGCGCCAGCAGCTTGGCTCCGTCAGGGGCAGGCTCTGGGGCCAACGTCCTGACTTTC. It is translated as CASSLAPSGAGSGANVLTF.

The V gene is TRBV7-2, the J gene TRBJ1-1, with TRBD1 as a possible D gene (6 bases). This CDR3 comprises 15 residues. Germline CDR1 and CDR2: SGHTA and FQGNSA. V lost 5 bases, J lost 0 bases, and 13 bases lay in between. The CDR3 is CASSPRQALNTEAFF. In nucleotides, the CDR3 is TGTGCCAGCAGCCCCCGACAGGCTTTGAACACTGAAGCTTTCTTT.

V gene TRBV6-5 combines with J gene TRBJ2-7; TRBD2 matches 9 bases. Germline-derived CDR1 and CDR2 are MNHEY and SVGAGI. The CDR3 runs to 13 residues. V was pared by 6 bases and J by 1 base, with 1 base of the junction left unmatched. CDR3 protein: CASRTSGSYEQYF. CDR3 nucleotides: TGTGCCAGCAGAACTAGCGGGTCCTACGAGCAGTACTTC.

The chain recombines TRBV10-3 with TRBJ2-2, with a weak D call TRBD1 (6 bases). This CDR3 region has 16 residues. Germline loops: CDR1 ENHRY, CDR2 SYGVKD. V gave up 6 bases and J gave up 0 bases, with 14 bases separating them. In DNA, the CDR3 is TGTGCCATCAGGGGACATACGAACGCGAACACCGGGGAGCTGTTTTTT. Encoded protein: CAIRGHTNANTGELFF.

This clone was recorded only once. The V and J genes are TRBV18 and TRBJ1-2, with D possibly TRBD1 on 6 matching bases. Deletions cut 5 bases from V and 10 bases from J, with 20 bases between. This CDR3 contains 14 residues. Germline V CDR1 and CDR2: KGHSH, LQKENI. Here the CDR3 reads CASSGGTDILAYTF. CDR3 bases: TGTGCCAGCTCAGGGGGCACGGATATCCTCGCCTACACCTTC.

The chain uses TRBV27 and TRBJ1-1, with D possibly being TRBD1 (6 bases). Germline CDR1 is MNHEY and CDR2 is SMNVEV (reference sequence). This CDR3 has 15 residues. Trimming took off 9 bases at V and 4 bases at J, with 21 bases between the two ends. CDR3 bases: TGTGCCAGTTACCCAAAGGGGGTGGTTCGCACTGAAGCTTTCTTT. Translating it yields CASYPKGVVRTEAFF.

V is TRBV11-2 and J is TRBJ2-3, with 10 bases matching TRBD2. V lost 3 bases to trimming and J lost 8 bases; unmatched junction nucleotides: 5. In germline, CDR1 is SGHAT, CDR2 FQNNGV. The CDR3 contains 14 residues. The CDR3 reads CASSLQRGGVTQYF. The DNA of the CDR3 is TGTGCCAGCAGCTTGCAGCGGGGGGGAGTTACGCAGTATTTT.

In DNA form, the CDR3 reads TGTGCCAGCAGCCCCCCCACGGGGGGCTACACCTTC. Protein product: CASSPPTGGYTF. The chain employs TRBV28 and TRBJ1-2; no reliable D call. Trimming shortened V by 6 bases and J by 8 bases, and 13 bases separated the two germline ends. Germline V gives CDR1 MDHEN, CDR2 SYDVKM. This CDR3 has 12 amino acids.

This clone was seen once. This chain joins TRBV18 and TRBJ2-7; D is perhaps TRBD2 (5 bases). There are 16 residues in the CDR3. Germline CDR1 and CDR2: KGHSH and LQKENI. V shed 5 bases and J shed 4 bases, with 21 bases lying between them. The CDR3 spells CASSAEAGTRSYEQYF. The DNA of the CDR3 is TGTGCCAGCTCAGCCGAGGCGGGCACCAGATCTTACGAGCAGTACTTC.

The chain has TRBV28 and TRBJ2-1; TRBD2 aligns across 7 bases. The CDR3 length is 15 residues. V dropped 6 bases and J dropped 6; count of bases not matched to a gene: 11. Germline V gene data show CDR1 as MDHEN and CDR2 as SYDVKM. The CDR3 spells CASSPGGRRGNEQFF. DNA for the CDR3: TGTGCCAGCAGCCCAGGCGGGAGAAGGGGCAATGAGCAGTTCTTC.

This chain uses TRBV5-4 with TRBJ1-1, with a possible D match to TRBD1 (5 bases). Per germline, CDR1 SGHNT and CDR2 YYREEE (reference sequence). The CDR3 contains 15 residues. V was trimmed by 4 bases and J by 1 base, leaving 14 bases between them. The CDR3 loop reads CASSPPGGGNTEAFF. DNA of the CDR3: TGTGCCAGCAGCCCTCCGGGGGGTGGGAACACTGAAGCTTTCTTT.